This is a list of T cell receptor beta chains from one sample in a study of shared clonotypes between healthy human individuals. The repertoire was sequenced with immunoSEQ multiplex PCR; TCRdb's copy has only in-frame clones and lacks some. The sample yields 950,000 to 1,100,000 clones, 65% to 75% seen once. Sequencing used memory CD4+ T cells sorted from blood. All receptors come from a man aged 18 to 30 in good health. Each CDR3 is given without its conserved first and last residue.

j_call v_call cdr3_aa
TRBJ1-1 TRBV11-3 ASSPKGTGGAF
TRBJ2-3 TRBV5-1 ASSLPRTSPAQGTQY
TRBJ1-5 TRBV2 ASSARQGGNQPQH
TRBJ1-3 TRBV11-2 ASSFSPANGNTIY
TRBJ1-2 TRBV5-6 ASSAKNRGRGYT
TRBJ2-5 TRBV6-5 ASRVRSWYQETQY
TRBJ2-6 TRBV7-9 ASSSPGANVLT
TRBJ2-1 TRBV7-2 ASSLALGKF
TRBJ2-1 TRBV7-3 ASSFNVGTGGGKQF
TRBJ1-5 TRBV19 ASSPLGQAQPQH
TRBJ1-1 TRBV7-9 ASSLVEGSHGTEAF
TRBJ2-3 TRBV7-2 ASSPGLGAQY
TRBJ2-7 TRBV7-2 ASSRRPSGVDYEQY
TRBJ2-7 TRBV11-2 ASSLEGLDNYEQY
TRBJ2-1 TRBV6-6 ASSYPTSGGGEQF
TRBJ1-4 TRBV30 AWSPSRTGGRGKLF
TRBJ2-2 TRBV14 ASSQAGGELF
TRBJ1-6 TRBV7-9 ASSIQDSNSPLH
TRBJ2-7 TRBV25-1 ASSAFNYEQY
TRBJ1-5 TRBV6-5 ASSSLERQPQH
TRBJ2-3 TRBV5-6 ASTYRGDTQY
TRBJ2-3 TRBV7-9 ASSLGKTGTDTQY